One and the same sample provided the 18 T cell receptor beta chains below, sequenced in a study of T cells in Graves' hyperthyroidism and ophthalmopathy. The investigators amplified TCR beta CDR3 regions from RNA transcripts. The TCR CDR3 was amplified in a first-round RT-PCR using the HTBI primer set. TCRdb used MiXCR to reprocess the multiplex PCR reads, holding one entry per CDR3 protein. Of roughly 600,000 distinct CDR3 sequences listed, roughly 14% are singletons. The sample was blood. These TCRs come from a woman in her fifties or sixties with Graves' ophthalmopathy.

This clonotype was recorded many times. The chain uses TRBV7-8 and TRBJ2-7, with D possibly being TRBD1 (6 bases). This CDR3 has 15 residues. Trimming took off 5 bases at V and 0 bases at J, with 14 bases between the two ends. Germline CDR1 is SGHVS and CDR2 is FQNEAQ. CDR3 sequence reads: CASSPRTVSSYEQYF. CDR3 coding DNA: TGTGCCAGCAGCCCCCGGACAGTCTCCTCCTACGAGCAGTACTTC. The variable domain in full, completed from reference TRBV7-8 and TRBJ2-7, reads GAGVSQSPRYKVAKRGQDVALRCDPISGHVSLFWYQQALGQGPEFLTYFQNEAQLDKSGLPSDRFFAERPEGSVSTLKIQRTQQEDSAVYLCASSPRTVSSYEQYFGPGTRLTVT.

The rearrangement joins TRBV20-1 to TRBJ2-1; tentatively, D is TRBD2 (5 bases). This CDR3 contains 15 residues. The germline CDR1 and CDR2 sequences are DFQATT and SNEGSKA (reference sequence). Trimming took off 5 bases at V and 1 base at J, with 15 bases between the two ends. The CDR3 is CSADQPWESYNEQFF. The DNA for the CDR3 is TGCAGTGCTGACCAGCCCTGGGAGTCCTACAATGAGCAGTTCTTC.

This clonotype was found many times. The rearrangement uses TRBV7-2 and TRBJ2-5, with 7 bases that match TRBD2. The CDR3 has 14 residues. The germline CDR1 and CDR2 sequences are SGHTA and FQGNSA. V lost 3 bases to trimming and J lost 3 bases; unmatched junction nucleotides: 4. CDR3 sequence: CASSFGGRKETQYF. CDR3 in DNA: TGTGCCAGCAGCTTTGGCGGGAGAAAAGAGACCCAGTACTTC. The full variable domain, rest sourced from reference TRBV7-2 and TRBJ2-5, is GAGVSQSPSNKVTEKGKDVELRCDPISGHTALYWYRQSLGQGLEFLIYFQGNSAPDKSGLPSDRFSAERTGGSVSTLTIQRTQQEDSAVYLCASSFGGRKETQYFGPGTRLLVL.

The rearrangement joins TRBV6-2 or TRBV6-3 to TRBJ2-4; 11 nucleotides match TRBD2. Germline trimming cut 0 bases from V and 3 bases from J; bases unmatched to any gene: 4. Germline CDR1 is MNHEY and CDR2 is SVGEGT. The CDR3 is 17 residues long. DNA of the CDR3: TGTGCCAGCAGTTACTCGTTAACTAGCGGGAGCAAAAACATTCAGTACTTC. Amino acid sequence: CASSYSLTSGSKNIQYF.

This clonotype was seen ten or more times. The chain couples TRBV20-1 to TRBJ2-1; D is unclear. V lost 0 bases and J lost 1, with 7 bases in between. CDR1 is DFQATT and CDR2 is SNEGSKA in the germline V gene (reference sequence). The CDR3 contains 14 residues. CDR3 coding DNA: TGCAGTGCTAGAGACCCCCAATCCTACAATGAGCAGTTCTTC. Translated, it gives CSARDPQSYNEQFF.

This clonotype showed up just a few times. The V gene is TRBV15, the J gene TRBJ2-1; TRBD2 agrees at 10 bases. The CDR3 consists of 16 residues. CDR1 and CDR2 from the germline V gene are LNHNV and YYDKDF (reference sequence). The ends lost 5 bases at V and 10 bases at J; junction bases unmatched: 14. CDR3 protein: CATSGLPTSGSREQFF. In DNA, the CDR3 is TGTGCCACCAGCGGACTACCGACTAGCGGGTCCAGGGAGCAGTTCTTC.

This clonotype was observed many times. The chain recombines TRBV3-1 with TRBJ1-1; D perhaps matches TRBD1 (5 bases). V lost 6 bases, J lost 7 bases, and 12 bases lay in between. The CDR3 totals 12 residues. Germline CDR1 is LGHDT and CDR2 is YNNKEL (reference sequence). The CDR3: CASSQGSFEAFF. In DNA form, the CDR3 reads TGTGCCAGCAGTCAGGGATCTTTTGAAGCTTTCTTT.

The rearrangement uses TRBV12-3 or TRBV12-4 and TRBJ2-2; D perhaps matches TRBD2 (5 bases). This CDR3 spans 15 amino acids. V was cut by 7 bases and J by 0 bases, with 12 bases left in between. The CDR3 region is CASTLTGSNTGELFF. In nucleotides, the CDR3 is TGTGCCAGCACCCTAACGGGGTCGAACACCGGGGAGCTGTTTTTT.

This clonotype was counted only a few times. The chain couples TRBV18 to TRBJ2-5; no definite D call. This CDR3 contains 13 residues. V was trimmed by 3 bases and J by 3 bases, leaving 8 bases between them. Germline V gene sequence: CDR1 KGHSH, CDR2 LQKENI. CDR3 region: CASSPLSKETQYF. The CDR3 region has the DNA TGTGCCAGCTCACCTCTATCTAAAGAGACCCAGTACTTC.

The chain couples TRBV6-2 or TRBV6-3 to TRBJ2-1; 16 bases map to TRBD2. CDR3 length: 15 amino acids. Unmatched junction bases numbered 5, after V lost 6 bases and J lost 9 bases. Germline CDR1 is MNHEY and CDR2 is SVGEGT. This CDR3 reads CASRKGLAGGGEQFF. The CDR3 nucleotides read TGTGCCAGCAGAAAGGGACTAGCGGGAGGGGGTGAGCAGTTCTTC.

The CDR3 loop reads CSASRLAGEGTGELFF. Written as DNA, the CDR3 is TGCAGTGCTAGCAGGCTAGCGGGAGAGGGCACCGGGGAGCTGTTTTTT. The J gene is TRBJ2-2, the V gene TRBV20-1, with 10 bases identical to TRBD2. The CDR3 loop spans 16 amino acids. J gave up 4 bases and V 3 bases, and 8 bases lay outside the gene matches. CDR1 and CDR2 (germline): DFQATT, SNEGSKA (reference sequence).

This clonotype was counted many times. The V and J genes are TRBV7-9 and TRBJ2-3; D assignment may be TRBD1 or TRBD2 (6 bases each). The CDR3 has 16 residues. Trimming stripped 1 base from V and 0 bases from J, with 11 bases between. Germline V lookup: CDR1 SEHNR, CDR2 FQNEAQ (reference sequence). Here the CDR3 reads CASSLEGGHSTDTQYF. Here the CDR3 DNA reads TGTGCCAGCAGCTTAGAAGGGGGGCACAGCACAGATACGCAGTATTTT.

This clonotype was recorded at least ten times. The chain couples TRBV7-8 to TRBJ2-1; D may be TRBD1 (5 bases). The CDR3 runs 13 residues. The V gene lost 5 bases and the J gene lost 2 bases, with 7 bases spanning the gap. Germline CDR1 and CDR2: SGHVS and FQNEAQ. This chain's CDR3 is CASSIRAYNEQFF. The CDR3 DNA sequence: TGTGCCAGCAGCATCAGGGCCTACAATGAGCAGTTCTTC.

This clonotype came up a few times. The J gene is TRBJ2-7, the V gene TRBV6-2 or TRBV6-3, with 10 bases matching TRBD2. This CDR3 comprises 18 residues. Germline V CDR1 and CDR2: MNHEY, SVGEGT. Losses at the gene ends were 0 bases for V and 0 bases for J; bases not matched to a gene: 8. The CDR3 nucleotides read TGTGCCAGCAGTTACTCGATTTCTAGCGGGAGCACCTCCTACGAGCAGTACTTC. It is translated as CASSYSISSGSTSYEQYF.

This clonotype was recorded at least ten times. J is TRBJ2-1 and V is TRBV12-3 or TRBV12-4, with D possibly TRBD1 on 6 matching bases. V lost 2 bases and J lost 5, with 19 bases in between. This CDR3 is built from 17 residues. The CDR3 reads CASSLSGSGAINNEQFF. CDR3 bases: TGTGCCAGCAGTTTATCGGGGTCAGGGGCTATCAACAATGAGCAGTTCTTC.

In this sample, this clonotype turned up many times. The rearrangement joins TRBV12-3 or TRBV12-4 to TRBJ1-6; D unresolved. The CDR3 consists of 13 residues. V was pared by 6 bases and J by 10 bases, with 13 bases between. For the CDR3, the DNA is TGTGCCAGCAGCCGGGTGTCGGGGTCACCCCTCCACTTT. This translates into CASSRVSGSPLHF.

This clonotype was detected only a few times. The CDR3 is CASSLMAGLDGETSYEQYF. The CDR3 region has the DNA TGTGCCAGCAGCCTAATGGCGGGTCTGGACGGAGAGACCTCCTACGAGCAGTACTTC. This chain joins TRBV3-2 and TRBJ2-7; the tabulated D call, TRBD2, remains unverified against the DNA. TRBV3-2 is an annotated pseudogene. The CDR3 contains 19 residues.

This clonotype occurred a few times. J is TRBJ1-6 and V is TRBV5-1, with no clear D. The CDR3 length is 14 residues. Trimming left V 5 bases short and J 6 bases short, with 12 bases between. The germline gives CDR1 SGHRS, CDR2 YFSETQ. The CDR3 DNA follows: TGCGCCAGCAGACCAGCGACATCTAATTCACCCCTCCACTTT. Translation: CASRPATSNSPLHF.